This TCR beta chain was identified in a study of neoadjuvant anti-PD-1 for oral cavity cancer. Overall study results and limits: Only a few patients per response group were TCR-analyzed; validation needed.

A note on this clone: Antigen unknown.

Germline V gene lookup returns CDR1 SGHAT and CDR2 FQNNGV. Trimming removed 5 bases at V and 9 bases at J, with 14 bases between. The CDR3 length is 13 residues. Clones were read by immunoSEQ multiplex PCR, and TCRdb kept only the in-frame ones, dropping some. The sample records approximately 16,000 clones, around 69% being singletons. PBMCs were not maintained or expanded in culture before analysis. Sequencing used PBMCs, obtained before nivolumab (anti-PD-1) treatment. The receptor comes from a person between 40 and 80 years old with oral cavity squamous cell carcinoma. The chain couples TRBV11-2 to TRBJ2-1; tentative D call: TRBD2 (5 bases). CDR3 coding DNA: TGTGCCAGCAGCCCAACGGGATGGGGTGAGCAGTTCTTC. Its translation: CASSPTGWGEQFF.